These 27 T cell receptor beta chains originate from one sample sequenced in a study of cytomegalovirus exposure and HLA in healthy donors. PCR involved 60 Vbeta and 13 Jbeta primers. Libraries were prepared by immunoSEQ multiplex PCR; TCRdb keeps only in-frame clonotypes and omits some of them. The profile covers under 150,000 clones, with approximately 84% appearing a single time and roughly 2.5% taken by the ten largest. The sample taken for sequencing was PBMCs. Every receptor here comes from a boy younger than 10 in good health and CMV-seronegative.

CDR3: CASSLRDQGATDTQYF. The CDR3 coding sequence is TGTGCCAGCAGCTTACGGGATCAGGGGGCGACAGATACGCAGTATTTT. The chain couples TRBV7-9 to TRBJ2-3, with 8 positions matching TRBD1. Germline V gene data show CDR1 as SEHNR and CDR2 as FQNEAQ (reference sequence). V shed 2 bases, J shed 3 bases, and the junction held 7 bases outside the gene matches. The CDR3 runs to 16 residues.

The rearrangement uses TRBV5-6 and TRBJ2-6; TRBD1 matches 7 bases. The CDR3 runs 18 residues. Germline V gene lookup returns CDR1 SGHDT and CDR2 YYEEEE. With 4 bases clipped from V and 3 bases from J, the junction kept 13 bases outside the gene matches. The CDR3 region is CASSLIRQGAYGANVLTF. CDR3 bases: TGTGCCAGCAGCCTCATTAGACAGGGCGCTTATGGGGCCAACGTCCTGACTTTC.

The V and J genes are TRBV27 and TRBJ2-3, with TRBD1 matching 8 bases. From germline, CDR1 is MNHEY and CDR2 SMNVEV (reference sequence). Trimming cost V 5 bases and J 0 bases; bases outside gene matches: 4. This CDR3 comprises 15 residues. The CDR3 nucleotides read TGTGCCAGCAGTATCACAGGGGGGAGCACAGATACGCAGTATTTT. It codes for CASSITGGSTDTQYF.

The rearrangement links TRBV5-1 to TRBJ1-1; 7 bases match TRBD1. The CDR3 has 14 amino acids. V trimming: 4 bases; J trimming: 2 bases; junction bases outside the gene matches: 5. CDR1 SGHRS and CDR2 YFSETQ come from the germline V gene. CDR3 region: CASSPQGSNTEAFF. The CDR3 region has the DNA TGCGCCAGCAGCCCACAGGGGAGTAACACTGAAGCTTTCTTT.

A few counts support this clone. The chain has TRBV5-1 and TRBJ2-1, with 9 positions matching TRBD2. CDR1 is SGHRS, CDR2 YFSETQ, per germline. The CDR3 runs 17 residues. Germline trimming cut 7 bases from V and 6 bases from J; bases unmatched to any gene: 17. The CDR3: CASLPSGTSLLGNEQFF. Here the CDR3 DNA reads TGCGCCAGCTTGCCATCCGGGACTAGCCTCCTAGGCAATGAGCAGTTCTTC.

The V call is TRBV6-5, the J call TRBJ1-1; possible D gene TRBD1, 6 bases. Per the germline V gene, CDR1 is MNHEY and CDR2 is SVGAGI. This CDR3 has 15 residues. V shed 4 bases and J shed 6 bases, with 18 bases lying between them. CDR3 in amino acids: CASSSYRERIAEAFF. CDR3 nucleotides: TGTGCCAGCAGTTCCTACAGGGAGAGGATCGCTGAAGCTTTCTTT.

The gene calls are TRBV11-2 and TRBJ1-2, with a weak D call TRBD1 (6 bases). Germline V gene sequence: CDR1 SGHAT, CDR2 FQNNGV. This CDR3 comprises 15 residues. V was trimmed by 5 bases and J by 1 base, leaving 14 bases between them. CDR3 sequence reads: CASSVWTEINYGYTF. The CDR3 coding sequence is TGTGCCAGCAGCGTTTGGACAGAAATTAACTATGGCTACACCTTC.

This chain joins TRBV4-1 and TRBJ2-1; 9 bases are shared with TRBD2. The CDR3 totals 15 residues. Germline V gene data show CDR1 as MGHRA and CDR2 as YSYEKL. The J segment lost 9 bases and the V segment lost 3 bases, leaving 9 bases of the junction unmatched. The CDR3 DNA follows: TGCGCCAGCAGCCAGGGAAGCGGGGGGACGGTTGAGCAGTTCTTC. This gives the protein CASSQGSGGTVEQFF.

This chain connects TRBV5-6 to TRBJ1-2; 10 nucleotides align to TRBD1. Germline V CDR1 and CDR2: SGHDT, YYEEEE. The V gene end was trimmed by 4 bases and the J gene end by 4 bases; junction bases not matched to a gene: 4. The CDR3 length is 14 residues. CDR3 protein: CASSVTGGPYGYTF. Here the CDR3 DNA reads TGTGCCAGCAGCGTGACAGGGGGCCCCTATGGCTACACCTTC.

V gene TRBV7-9 combines with J gene TRBJ1-2; weak D call: TRBD1 (6 bases). The CDR3 extends over 16 amino acids. Trimming took 6 bases from V and 2 from J, leaving 19 bases between them. Germline V lookup: CDR1 SEHNR, CDR2 FQNEAQ (reference sequence). The CDR3 nucleotides are TGTGCCAGCAGACAGGGCCACACCTTGACCAACTATGGCTACACCTTC. It yields the protein CASRQGHTLTNYGYTF.

The chain couples TRBV5-1 to TRBJ2-3; 7 positions match TRBD2. The V segment lost 0 bases and the J segment 10 bases; nucleotides outside the gene matches: 8. Germline CDR1 is SGHRS and CDR2 is YFSETQ. The CDR3 is 14 residues long. CDR3 region: CASSLDDLAGAQYF. The CDR3 nucleotides read TGCGCCAGCAGCTTGGACGATTTGGCGGGGGCGCAGTATTTT.

The table lists this clone with a few counts. V is TRBV6-1 and J is TRBJ1-5; D may be TRBD1 (6 bases). The CDR3 loop spans 14 amino acids. CDR1 and CDR2 (germline): MNHNS, SASEGT. V was pared by 5 bases and J by 6 bases, with 14 bases between. The CDR3 DNA sequence: TGTGCCAGCAGTCTCCAGGGGTGGGGTCAGCCCCAGCATTTT. It encodes CASSLQGWGQPQHF.

The chain has TRBV29-1 and TRBJ1-1, with D perhaps TRBD1 (5 bases). CDR1 is SQVTM, CDR2 ANQGSEA, per germline. V was cut by 7 bases and J by 1 base, with 13 bases left in between. CDR3 length: 13 amino acids. The DNA for the CDR3 is TGCAGCGGGCCCCCAACAGGGAACACTGAAGCTTTCTTT. Encoded protein: CSGPPTGNTEAFF.

This clone was recorded a few times. This chain uses TRBV5-6 with TRBJ2-2, with D hard to call. The germline V gene encodes CDR1 SGHDT and CDR2 YYEEEE. The CDR3 contains 15 residues. V was cut by 3 bases and J by 4 bases, with 13 bases left in between. The CDR3 DNA is TGTGCCAGCAGCTCCAGGCAGTTATGCACCGGGGAGCTGTTTTTT. This codes for CASSSRQLCTGELFF.

The J gene is TRBJ2-3, the V gene TRBV6-1; TRBD2 agrees at 9 bases. J lost 2 bases, V lost 1 base, and 1 base had no gene match. The germline gives CDR1 MNHNS, CDR2 SASEGT. The CDR3 length is 15 residues. CDR3 residues: CASSEGGGATDTQYF. In DNA form, the CDR3 reads TGTGCCAGCAGTGAAGGCGGGGGGGCCACAGATACGCAGTATTTT.

The chain joins TRBV6-5 to TRBJ1-1, with TRBD1 identical over 7 bases. The germline V gene has CDR1 MNHEY and CDR2 SVGAGI. V trimming: 6 bases; J trimming: 6 bases; junction bases outside the gene matches: 13. The CDR3 has 15 residues. CDR3 loop: CASRDDSTGQAEAFF. CDR3 nucleotides: TGTGCCAGCAGAGATGACTCGACAGGGCAAGCTGAAGCTTTCTTT.

For this clone: Other DNA sequences in this specimen translate into the identical CDR3. The CDR3 DNA reads as TGTGCCAGCAGCTGGACAGTGAACACTGAAGCTTTCTTT. Amino acids: CASSWTVNTEAFF. V is TRBV6-5 and J is TRBJ1-1, with D possibly being TRBD1 (6 bases). Per germline, CDR1 MNHEY and CDR2 SVGAGI. The CDR3 length is 13 residues. Trimming removed 6 bases from V and 0 bases from J, with 8 bases in between.

The rearrangement uses TRBV11-2 and TRBJ2-7; TRBD1 matches at 8 bases. Unmatched junction bases numbered 14, after V lost 2 bases and J lost 5 bases. Germline CDR1 is SGHAT and CDR2 is FQNNGV. The CDR3 is made up of 17 amino acids. This CDR3 is CASSLSRGVDRANEQYV. The CDR3 DNA follows: TGTGCCAGCAGCTTATCAAGGGGCGTGGACAGGGCCAACGAGCAGTACGTC.

The rearrangement uses TRBV6-1 and TRBJ2-7; the match to TRBD2 covers 7 bases. The CDR3 contains 15 residues. Losses at the gene ends were 5 bases for V and 6 bases for J; bases not matched to a gene: 13. The germline CDR1 and CDR2 sequences are MNHNS and SASEGT. In nucleotides, the CDR3 is TGTGCCAGCAGTTTGACCGGGGGAGGGGCGAGCGAGCAGTACTTC. Residues: CASSLTGGGASEQYF.

This clone came up once. V gene TRBV6-1 combines with J gene TRBJ1-5; the D gene is possibly TRBD1 (5 bases). CDR1 is MNHNS, CDR2 SASEGT, per germline. This CDR3 is 16 amino acids long. V was trimmed by 4 bases and J by 2 bases, leaving 15 bases between them. The CDR3 bases are TGTGCCAGCAGTGTTGAGGAGGGGATCGGCAATCAGCCCCAGCATTTT. Its translation: CASSVEEGIGNQPQHF.

This chain uses TRBV6-6 with TRBJ2-3, with D unresolved. This CDR3 has 15 amino acids. Between the trimmed V and J ends, which lost 0 bases and 4 bases, there was a span of 11 bases. Germline V lookup: CDR1 MNHNY, CDR2 SVGAGI (reference sequence). The CDR3 region is CASSYSNGVADTQYF. CDR3 nucleotide sequence: TGTGCCAGCAGTTACTCGAACGGAGTTGCAGATACGCAGTATTTT.

The gene calls are TRBV6-5 and TRBJ1-2; possible D gene TRBD1, 6 bases. CDR3 length: 14 residues. Trimming stripped 2 bases from V and 2 bases from J, with 9 bases between. Germline values: CDR1 MNHEY, CDR2 SVGAGI. The CDR3 sequence is CASSYQGQNYGYTF. The CDR3 bases are TGTGCCAGCAGTTACCAAGGACAGAACTATGGCTACACCTTC.

V and J are TRBV19 and TRBJ1-2; D is unresolved. This CDR3 contains 15 residues. V was trimmed by 7 bases and J by 5 bases, leaving 20 bases between them. CDR1 is LNHDA, CDR2 SQIVND, per germline (reference sequence). The CDR3: CASTPEGLISYGYTF. The DNA of the CDR3 is TGTGCCAGTACACCTGAAGGACTAATTTCTTATGGCTACACCTTC.

The rearrangement links TRBV7-9 to TRBJ2-3; TRBD2 aligns across 9 bases. This CDR3 has 17 residues. Trimming at V came to 3 bases and at J to 5 bases, leaving 12 bases not matched to a gene. The V gene's germline CDR1 is SEHNR and CDR2 FQNEAQ (reference sequence). The CDR3 sequence: CASSFPGVAGDIDTQYF. The DNA of the CDR3 is TGTGCCAGCAGCTTCCCTGGGGTAGCGGGAGACATAGATACGCAGTATTTT.

The V call is TRBV30, the J call TRBJ2-5; 8 bases are a match to TRBD2. With 3 bases clipped from V and 2 bases from J, the junction kept 5 bases outside the gene matches. The length of the CDR3 is 14 residues. Per the germline V gene, CDR1 is GTSNPN and CDR2 is SVGIG (reference sequence). The CDR3 region is CAWRVGGGQETQYF. DNA of the CDR3: TGTGCCTGGAGGGTCGGGGGGGGACAAGAGACCCAGTACTTC.

The V gene is TRBV4-1, the J gene TRBJ2-7; D is perhaps TRBD2 (6 bases). The V end lost 1 base, the J end lost 5 bases, and 6 bases lay between the germline ends. The germline V gene encodes CDR1 MGHRA and CDR2 YSYEKL. This CDR3 has 12 amino acids. In DNA form, the CDR3 reads TGCGCCAGCAGCCAAGGGAGGGACGAGCAGTACTTC. Amino acids: CASSQGRDEQYF.

The CDR3 reads CASSSYSNQPQHF. Written as DNA, the CDR3 is TGTGCCAGCAGTTCTTACTCCAATCAGCCCCAGCATTTT. J is TRBJ1-5 and V is TRBV27, with D uncertain. The germline CDR1 and CDR2 sequences are MNHEY and SMNVEV (reference sequence). Trimming took off 4 bases at V and 3 bases at J, with 7 bases between the two ends. This CDR3 comprises 13 residues.